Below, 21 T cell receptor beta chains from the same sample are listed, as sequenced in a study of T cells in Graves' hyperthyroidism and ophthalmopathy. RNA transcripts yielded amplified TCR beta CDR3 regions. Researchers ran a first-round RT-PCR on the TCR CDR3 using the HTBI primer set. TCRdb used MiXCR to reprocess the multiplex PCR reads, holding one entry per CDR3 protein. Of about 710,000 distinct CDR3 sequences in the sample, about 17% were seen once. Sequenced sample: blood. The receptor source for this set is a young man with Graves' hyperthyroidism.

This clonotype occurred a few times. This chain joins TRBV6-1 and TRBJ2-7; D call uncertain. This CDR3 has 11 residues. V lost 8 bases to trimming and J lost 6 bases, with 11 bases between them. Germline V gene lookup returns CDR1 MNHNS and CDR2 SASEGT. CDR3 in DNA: TGTGCCAGCGGTCTCCCTCCCGAGCAGTACTTC. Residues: CASGLPPEQYF.

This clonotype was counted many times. The CDR3 reads CASSKRTSGSSYNEQFF. In nucleotides, the CDR3 is TGTGCCAGCAGTAAACGGACTAGCGGAAGCTCCTACAATGAGCAGTTCTTC. The V call is TRBV6-1, the J call TRBJ2-1, with 10 nucleotides matching TRBD2. CDR3 size: 17 residues. The germline CDR1 and CDR2 sequences are MNHNS and SASEGT. Unmatched junction bases numbered 7, after V lost 5 bases and J lost 0 bases.

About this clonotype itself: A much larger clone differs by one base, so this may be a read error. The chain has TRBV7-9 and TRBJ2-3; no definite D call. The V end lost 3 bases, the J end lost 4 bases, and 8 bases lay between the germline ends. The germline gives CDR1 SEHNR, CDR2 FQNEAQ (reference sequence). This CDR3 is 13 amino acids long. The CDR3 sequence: CASSFQRPDTQYF. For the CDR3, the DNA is TGTGCCAGCAGCTTCCAGAGGCCAGATACGCAGTATTTT.

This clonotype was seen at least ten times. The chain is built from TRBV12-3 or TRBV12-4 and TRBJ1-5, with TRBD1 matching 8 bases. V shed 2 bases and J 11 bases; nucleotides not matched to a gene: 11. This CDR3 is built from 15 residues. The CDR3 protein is CASSLLPGQVQAQHF. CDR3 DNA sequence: TGTGCCAGCAGTTTACTCCCGGGACAGGTCCAGGCCCAGCATTTT.

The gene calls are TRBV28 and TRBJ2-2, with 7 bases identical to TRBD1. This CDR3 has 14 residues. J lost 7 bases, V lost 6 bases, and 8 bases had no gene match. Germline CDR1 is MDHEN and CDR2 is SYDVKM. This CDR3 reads CASRPTGKNGELFF. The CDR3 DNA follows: TGTGCCAGCAGGCCGACAGGGAAGAACGGGGAGCTGTTTTTT.

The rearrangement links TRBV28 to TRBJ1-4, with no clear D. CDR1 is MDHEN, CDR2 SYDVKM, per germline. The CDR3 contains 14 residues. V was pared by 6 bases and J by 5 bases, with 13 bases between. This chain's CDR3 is CASRFPRHNEKLFF. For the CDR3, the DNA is TGTGCCAGCAGGTTCCCCCGTCACAATGAAAAACTGTTTTTT.

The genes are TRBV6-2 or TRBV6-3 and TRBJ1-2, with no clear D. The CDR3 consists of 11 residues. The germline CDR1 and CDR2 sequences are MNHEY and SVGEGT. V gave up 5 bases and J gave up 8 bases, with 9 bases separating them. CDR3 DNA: TGTGCCAGCAGTGGAACGATAGGCTACACCTTC. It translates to CASSGTIGYTF.

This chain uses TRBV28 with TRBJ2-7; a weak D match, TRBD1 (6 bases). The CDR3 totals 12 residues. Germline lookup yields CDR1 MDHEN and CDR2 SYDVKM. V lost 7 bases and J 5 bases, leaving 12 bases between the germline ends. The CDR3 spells CASKSGADEQYF. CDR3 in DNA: TGTGCCAGCAAGTCAGGGGCCGACGAGCAGTACTTC.

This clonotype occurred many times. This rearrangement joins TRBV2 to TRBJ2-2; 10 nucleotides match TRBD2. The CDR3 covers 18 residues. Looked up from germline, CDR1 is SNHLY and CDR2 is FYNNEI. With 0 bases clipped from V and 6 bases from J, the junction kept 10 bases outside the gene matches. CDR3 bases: TGTGCCAGCAGTGAAGCGTACCTAGCGGGAGTTACGCCCGGGGAGCTGTTTTTT. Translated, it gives CASSEAYLAGVTPGELFF.

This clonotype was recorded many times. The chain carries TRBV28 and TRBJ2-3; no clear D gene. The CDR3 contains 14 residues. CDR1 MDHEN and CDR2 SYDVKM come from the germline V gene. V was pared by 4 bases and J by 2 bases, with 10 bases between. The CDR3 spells CASSSPSHTDTQYF. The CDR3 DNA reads TGTGCCAGCAGTTCCCCCTCCCACACAGATACGCAGTATTTT.

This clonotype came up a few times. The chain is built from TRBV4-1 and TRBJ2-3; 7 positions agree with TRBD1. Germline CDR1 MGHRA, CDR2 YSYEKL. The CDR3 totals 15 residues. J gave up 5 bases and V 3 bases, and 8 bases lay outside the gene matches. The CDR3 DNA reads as TGCGCCAGCAGCCATACCCGGGACAGTGGAGATACGCAGTATTTT. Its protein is CASSHTRDSGDTQYF.

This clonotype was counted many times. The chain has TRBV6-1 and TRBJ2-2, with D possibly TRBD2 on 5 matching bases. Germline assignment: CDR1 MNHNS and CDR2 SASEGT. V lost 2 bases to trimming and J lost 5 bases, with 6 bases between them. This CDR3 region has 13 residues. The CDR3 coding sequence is TGTGCCAGCAGTGAAAGGGAGACCGGGGAGCTGTTTTTT. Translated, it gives CASSERETGELFF.

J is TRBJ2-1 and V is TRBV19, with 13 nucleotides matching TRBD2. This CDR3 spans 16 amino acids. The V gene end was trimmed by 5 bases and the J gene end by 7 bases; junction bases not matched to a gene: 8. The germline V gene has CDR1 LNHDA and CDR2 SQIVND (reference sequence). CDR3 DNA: TGTGCCAGTAGTTCCTGGACTAGCGGGAGACTGAATGAGCAGTTCTTC. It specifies CASSSWTSGRLNEQFF.

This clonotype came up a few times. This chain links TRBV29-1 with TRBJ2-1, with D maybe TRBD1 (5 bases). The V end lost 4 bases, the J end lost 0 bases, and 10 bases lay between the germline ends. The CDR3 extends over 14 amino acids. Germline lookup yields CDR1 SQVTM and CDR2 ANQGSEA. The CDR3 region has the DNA TGCAGCGTTGTTCAGGGATTCTCCTACAATGAGCAGTTCTTC. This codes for CSVVQGFSYNEQFF.

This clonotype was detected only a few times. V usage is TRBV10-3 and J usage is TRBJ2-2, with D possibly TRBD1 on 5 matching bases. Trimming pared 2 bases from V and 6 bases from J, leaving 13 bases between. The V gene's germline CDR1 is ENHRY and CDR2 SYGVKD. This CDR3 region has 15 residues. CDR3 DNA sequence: TGTGCCATCAGTGAGAGAGAGCAGGGTCCCGGGGAGCTGTTTTTT. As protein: CAISEREQGPGELFF.

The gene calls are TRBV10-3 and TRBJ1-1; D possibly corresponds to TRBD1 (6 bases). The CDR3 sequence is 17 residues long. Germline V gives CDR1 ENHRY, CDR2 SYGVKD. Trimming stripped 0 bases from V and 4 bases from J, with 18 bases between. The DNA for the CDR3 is TGTGCCATCAGTGAGTCTTGGGGGGGCAGATCGAGCACTGAAGCTTTCTTT. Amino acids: CAISESWGGRSSTEAFF.

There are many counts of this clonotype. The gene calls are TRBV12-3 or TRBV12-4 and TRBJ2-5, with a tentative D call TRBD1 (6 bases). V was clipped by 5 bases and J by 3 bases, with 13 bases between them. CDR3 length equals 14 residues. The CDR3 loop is CASSPRTAEETQYF. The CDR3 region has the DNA TGTGCCAGCAGTCCAAGGACAGCTGAAGAGACCCAGTACTTC.

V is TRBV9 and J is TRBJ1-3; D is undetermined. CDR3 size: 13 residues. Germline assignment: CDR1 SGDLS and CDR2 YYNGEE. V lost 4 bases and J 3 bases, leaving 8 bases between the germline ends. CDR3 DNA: TGTGCCAGCAGCCCCGACGTTGGAAACACCATATATTTT. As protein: CASSPDVGNTIYF.

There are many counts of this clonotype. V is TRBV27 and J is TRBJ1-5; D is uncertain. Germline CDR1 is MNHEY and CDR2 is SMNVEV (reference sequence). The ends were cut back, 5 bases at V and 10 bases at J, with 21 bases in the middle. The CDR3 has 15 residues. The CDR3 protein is CASSPRFGAAYPQHF. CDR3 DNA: TGTGCCAGCAGTCCTCGCTTCGGAGCGGCCTATCCCCAGCATTTT.

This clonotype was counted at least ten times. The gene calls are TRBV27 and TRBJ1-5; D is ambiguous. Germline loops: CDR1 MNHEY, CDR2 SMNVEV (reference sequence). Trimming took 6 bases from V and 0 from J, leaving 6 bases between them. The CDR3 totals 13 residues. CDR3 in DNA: TGTGCCAGCAGCCCTATTAGCAATCAGCCCCAGCATTTT. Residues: CASSPISNQPQHF.

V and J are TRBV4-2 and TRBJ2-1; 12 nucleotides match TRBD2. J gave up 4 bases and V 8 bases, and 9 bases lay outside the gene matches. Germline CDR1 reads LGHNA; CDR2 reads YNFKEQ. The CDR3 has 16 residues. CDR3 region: CASSVRTSGIYNEQFF. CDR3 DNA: TGTGCCAGCTCGGTCCGGACTAGCGGGATTTACAATGAGCAGTTCTTC.